These T cell receptor beta chains were read from a single sample in a study of glioma-infiltrating T cells. TCRdb re-called the multiplex PCR reads with MiXCR, one entry per CDR3 protein. In the table there are 100,000 to 150,000 distinct CDR3 sequences, more than 20% of which are singletons. Sequencing was done on a sample of glioma tissue, nonneoplastic brain tissue, or PBMCs (not recorded which). The source is a human donor with low-grade glioma or glioblastoma, undergoing nonglioma brain surgery, or in good health (not recorded which). Both conserved end residues are part of each CDR3. The order of the fields is clone size, D gene, V gene, J gene, CDR3 DNA, CDR3 protein. The D gene is left open where the match is weak. Only part of the rows carry a size: once, few, many, or a class if the clone is expanded.

many	.	TRBV6-1	TRBJ2-7	TGTGCCAGCAGTGAAAACAGGGACGAGCAGTACTTC	CASSENRDEQYF
many	.	TRBV24-1	TRBJ2-7	TGTGCCACCTCAAGATCCGGGAGTTCCGAGCAGTACTTC	CATSRSGSSEQYF
few	.	TRBV29-1	TRBJ1-2	TGCAGCATGGAAGCAGGTTCCGGCTACACCTTC	CSMEAGSGYTF
few	.	TRBV5-1	TRBJ2-7	TGCGCCAGCAGTATCCTCGACAGGAGGGACGAGCAGTACTTC	CASSILDRRDEQYF
many	TRBD2	TRBV5-1	TRBJ2-3	TGCGCCAGCAGCTTGACACTAGCGGGCACAGATACGCAGTATTTT	CASSLTLAGTDTQYF
many	.	TRBV12-3/TRBV12-4	TRBJ2-5	TGTGCCAGCAGTGTACGGGACAACCAAGAGACCCAGTACTTC	CASSVRDNQETQYF
.	.	TRBV5-4	TRBJ1-1	TGTGCCAGCAGCTTGACAGGATCGAACACTGAAGCTTCCTTT	CASSLTGSNTEASF
.	.	TRBV27	TRBJ1-2	TGTGCCAGTTTATCGCCCGAGGGCGGCTACACCTTC	CASLSPEGGYTF
few	.	TRBV18	TRBJ1-1	TGTGCCAGCTCGTCATCGGACACTGAAGCTTTCTTT	CASSSSDTEAFF
.	.	TRBV4-1	TRBJ2-3	TGCGCCAGCAGCCAAGTCCGGGATAGCACAGATACGCAGTATTTT	CASSQVRDSTDTQYF
once	.	TRBV19	TRBJ1-1	TGTGCCAGTAGTATCCTAGAGGGGGTGAACACTGAAGCTTTCTTT	CASSILEGVNTEAFF
.	TRBD1	TRBV4-2	TRBJ2-7	TGTGCCAGCAGCCAAGGACAGGGGGAGGCCTACGAGCAGTACTTC	CASSQGQGEAYEQYF
many	.	TRBV7-2	TRBJ1-5	TGTGCCAGCAGCTTAGCGACAACAAGCAATCAGCCCCAGCATTTT	CASSLATTSNQPQHF
.	.	TRBV29-1	TRBJ2-7	TGCAGCGTTGGGATCGAGACATCTGGGGGGTACGAGCAGTACTTC	CSVGIETSGGYEQYF
many	.	TRBV28	TRBJ2-3	TGTGCCAGCACGGGGCTAGCGAGACACACAGATACGCAGTATTTT	CASTGLARHTDTQYF
many	.	TRBV7-8	TRBJ2-7	TGTGCCAGCAGCTACGGACGGACCTACGAGCAGTACTTC	CASSYGRTYEQYF
many	.	TRBV28	TRBJ2-3	TGTGCCAGCAGACCAATAAAGAGGACAGATACGCAGTATTTT	CASRPIKRTDTQYF
many	.	TRBV10-3	TRBJ2-3	TGTGCCATCAGTGCACTGGGGCTAGGCAGCACAGATACGCAGTATTTT	CAISALGLGSTDTQYF
.	.	TRBV28	TRBJ1-1	TGTGCCAGTGACCCAACCCACCCGAACACTGAAGCTTTCTTT	CASDPTHPNTEAFF
many	.	TRBV3-1	TRBJ2-5	TGTGCCAGCAGCCAAGATTTAGTTCTCGAGACCCAGTACTTC	CASSQDLVLETQYF
many	.	TRBV12-3/TRBV12-4	TRBJ1-5	TGTGCCAGCAGTTTCGGCCAAAATCAGCCCCAGCATTTT	CASSFGQNQPQHF
many	TRBD1	TRBV20-1	TRBJ2-7	TGCAGTGCGGAAAGGACAGGGGCCCCCCCTGGGCAGTACTTC	CSAERTGAPPGQYF
many	TRBD1	TRBV19	TRBJ2-3	TGTGCCAGTAGTATACCGGGACAGGGGGTGACAGATACGCAGTATTTT	CASSIPGQGVTDTQYF
many	TRBD1	TRBV19	TRBJ1-5	TGTGCCAGTAGTCCGACAGGGGGTAATCAGCCCCAGCATTTT	CASSPTGGNQPQHF
many	.	TRBV20-1	TRBJ2-3	TGCAGTGCCCCACGGGCAGAAAGCCTTAGCACAGATACGCAGTATTTT	CSAPRAESLSTDTQYF
many	TRBD2	TRBV19	TRBJ2-1	TGTGCCAGTAGTACTAGCGGGAGCTCCTACAATGAGCAGTTCTTC	CASSTSGSSYNEQFF
.	TRBD2	TRBV5-1	TRBJ2-5	TGCGCCAGCAGCCGGATACTAGCGGGAGGTTCTGAGACCCAGTACTTC	CASSRILAGGSETQYF
many	.	TRBV19	TRBJ2-1	TGTGCCAGTAGTATACTCCAGGGGCCCTACAATGAGCAGTTCTTC	CASSILQGPYNEQFF
.	.	TRBV20-1	TRBJ2-5	TGCAGTGTTAGAGATCGGAGGGGACAGGAGACCCAGTACTTC	CSVRDRRGQETQYF
.	.	TRBV27	TRBJ1-1	TGTGCCAGCAGTGTTCGAGCTTCGAACACTGAAGCTCTCTTT	CASSVRASNTEALF
many	.	TRBV27	TRBJ2-7	TGTGCCAGCAGTTCAGGACAGAAGGGGACCTACGAGCAGTACTTC	CASSSGQKGTYEQYF
.	TRBD1	TRBV29-1	TRBJ1-1	TGCAGCGTTGAAGGTATCCCAGACAGGGGCACTGAAGCTTTCTTT	CSVEGIPDRGTEAFF
many	.	TRBV20-1	TRBJ1-6	TGCAGTGCTAGAGATCGGGTTACTAACCGAGGATATTCACCCCTCCACTTT	CSARDRVTNRGYSPLHF
.	.	TRBV5-1	TRBJ2-1	TGCGCCAGCAGCTTAGGACTGACCTTTGGTGAGCAGTTCTTC	CASSLGLTFGEQFF
.	.	TRBV5-5	TRBJ2-1	TGTGCCAGCAGCTTGTGGGTTAGCGGCAATGAGCAGTTCTTC	CASSLWVSGNEQFF
many	.	TRBV19	TRBJ2-7	TGTGCCAGTAGTATTACTACGCAGAACGCCTACGAGCAGTACTTC	CASSITTQNAYEQYF
.	TRBD2	TRBV4-3	TRBJ2-7	TGCGCCAGCAGCCAAGATCCACCCCAGCTAGCGGGACTCAACGAGCAGTACTTC	CASSQDPPQLAGLNEQYF
many	TRBD1	TRBV20-1	TRBJ2-5	TGCAGTGCTGCCTACAGGGGGCGCGGGGCGGGGAGTGGAGAGACCCAGTACTTC	CSAAYRGRGAGSGETQYF
.	TRBD2	TRBV18	TRBJ2-7	TGTGCCAGCTCACCACTTCCTAGCGGAGATAAGCAGTACTTC	CASSPLPSGDKQYF
many	.	TRBV2	TRBJ2-7	TGTGCCAGCAGTGATATCATCGGGGTGAACACCTACGAGCAGTACTTC	CASSDIIGVNTYEQYF
many	.	TRBV6-1	TRBJ2-7	TGTGCCAGCAGTTTTATGGGACGGAGCTCCTACGAGCAGTACTTC	CASSFMGRSSYEQYF
many	.	TRBV12-3/TRBV12-4	TRBJ2-1	TGTGCCAGCAGTTTAGCGCTAACTATTGGTACGGCTCGAACCTACAATGAGCAGTTCTTC	CASSLALTIGTARTYNEQFF
many	.	TRBV27	TRBJ2-4	TGTGCCAGCAGTTACCGGTTAGCCAAAAACATTCAGTACTTC	CASSYRLAKNIQYF
many	TRBD1	TRBV28	TRBJ1-5	TGTGCCAGCATGCTACAGGGGACATTCAATCAGCCCCAGCATTTT	CASMLQGTFNQPQHF
.	TRBD2	TRBV29-1	TRBJ2-5	TGCAGCGTTGAACTAGCGGGGTTCCAAGAGACCCAGTACTTC	CSVELAGFQETQYF
many	TRBD2	TRBV7-2	TRBJ2-1	TGTGCCAGCAGCTGGGGACTAGCGGGGACAAATGAGCAGTTCTTC	CASSWGLAGTNEQFF
many	.	TRBV4-1	TRBJ2-7	TGCGCCAGCAGCCCAGGCGTCCACTACGAGCAGTACTTC	CASSPGVHYEQYF
many	.	TRBV6-1	TRBJ2-7	TGTGCCACAGGGTTGAACTACGAGCAGTACTTC	CATGLNYEQYF
.	TRBD1	TRBV29-1	TRBJ2-7	TGCAGCGTCTCCGGGACAGGGGGATCCTACGAGCAGTACTTC	CSVSGTGGSYEQYF
many	.	TRBV7-2	TRBJ2-3	TGTGCCAGCAGTCGGCAGATTGATACGCAGTATTTT	CASSRQIDTQYF
many	TRBD1	TRBV6-1	TRBJ1-2	TGTGCCAGCAGTAAAAGAATAGGGGGCCTTACCTATGGCTACACCTTC	CASSKRIGGLTYGYTF
few	.	TRBV14	TRBJ2-3	TGTGCCAGCAGCCAAGCACTAGTTCCAGATACGCAGTATTTT	CASSQALVPDTQYF
few	.	TRBV20-1	TRBJ2-7	TGCGGTGCTAGTTCAGGGAGATCCTACGAGCAGTACTTC	CGASSGRSYEQYF
.	.	TRBV18	TRBJ2-2	TGTGCCAGCTCACGCTCCGGGACTCAGAACACCGGGGAGCTGTTTTTT	CASSRSGTQNTGELFF